This entry concerns a single TCR beta chain. This clonotype was seen ten or more times. What this receptor recognizes is not known. There are no base qualities to consult, and no much larger clone falls within one base. For repertoire sequencing, TCR beta CDR3 regions were amplified from RNA transcripts. HTBI primers and the Qiagen OneStep RT-PCR kit were used in a first-round RT-PCR, which was followed by a second-round multiplex PCR, size selection and purification. Libraries were sequenced on an Illumina HiSeq2000 using paired-end 100 bp reads. Per the source publication's procedure: SOAPnuke was used to process the reads, throwing out any read that had adapters, had uncalled bases, had a mean Phred below 15, or lacked an exact constant-primer or identifier match. High-quality paired reads were merged with COPE v1.2.5. Each unique nucleotide sequence was defined as a clonotype, and clonotypes were aligned to IMGT TRB V, D and J references with MiTCR v1.1. Only V-J combinations with frequency above 0.0001 were analysed, covering approximately 99% of repertoires. For each V-J combination, a TCR clonal expansion and chaos score was defined as F50 clonal expansion divided by the chaos observed in the TCRdist matrix. Features were reduced by Welch's t-statistics and random forest to 10 to 15 V-J combinations, which fed a naive Bayes classifier. The similarity between thyroid and blood repertoires was quantified using the Morisita-Horn index. Using fastp at Q25 and MiXCR, TCRdb reprocessed the public reads and kept productive beta chains. Rows are combined by CDR3 protein, so each entry shows the most common genes and DNA. The V and J calls and clone size are TCRdb's, not the authors'. The sample records about 620,000 distinct CDR3 sequences, approximately 21% of which are singletons. The top ten clones comprise about 6.6% of the sample.

Hyperthyroidism was defined as stable when no progression to ophthalmopathy occurred within 18 months of follow-up. Hyperthyroidism patients were newly diagnosed, with disease duration under 2 months, and aged 18 to 65 years. Patients with other autoimmune diseases, uncontrolled infections, pregnancy or lactation were excluded. Diagnosis was based on clinical symptoms, serum thyroxine, TRAb, thyroid ultrasound and orbital computed tomography. Ficoll-Paque density gradient centrifugation was used to isolate PBMCs from under 11 ml of fresh peripheral blood. Total RNA was extracted with Trizol reagent and quality-checked on an Agilent 2100 Bioanalyzer. This sample is drawn from a study of Graves' ophthalmopathy and Graves' hyperthyroidism listed by TCRdb under 2018. With respect to the entire study: Peripheral blood was collected before any treatment was given, at the time of initial diagnosis. The independent validation cohort included about 20 hyperthyroidism patients plus 17 patients who later progressed from hyperthyroidism to ophthalmopathy. Following sampling, methimazole starting at 30 mg daily was administered to hyperthyroidism patients, and high-dose intravenous methylprednisolone was administered to ophthalmopathy patients. To tell Graves' ophthalmopathy apart from Graves' hyperthyroidism, and to predict which patients would progress to ophthalmopathy, the study relied on TCR beta repertoire signatures. The roughly 90 discovery patients were divided at random into training and test sets in a 7:3 ratio. To explore V-J signatures that separate ophthalmopathy from hyperthyroidism, a discovery set of more than 95 patients was enrolled, consisting of about 45 with ophthalmopathy and fewer than 60 with stable hyperthyroidism. In total, some 130 blood samples were TCR-sequenced: fewer than 50 ophthalmopathy, 80 or so hyperthyroidism and some 17 hyperthyroidism-to-ophthalmopathy patients. In over 5 hyperthyroidism patients, the T-cell repertoire of thyroid tissue was compared with the T-cell repertoire of blood.

The study at large found these results: In validation, the model predicted ophthalmopathy progression with over 60% sensitivity and 72.22% specificity; 12 predicted patients were CT-confirmed with GO in a median of around 6 months. No statistical method was used to predetermine the sample size, and group allocation was not hidden from the investigators. In cross-validation, the 13-signature model distinguished ophthalmopathy from stable hyperthyroidism with 85% to 90% sensitivity and just under 84% specificity, and in the test set the corresponding values were approximately 80% and 68%. Most expanded thyroid clonotypes with frequency above 0.001 were also detected in blood, suggesting blood repertoires may reflect the thyroid immune response.

Unmatched junction bases come to 5, with V trimmed by 4 bases and J by 1 base. Via the germline V gene, CDR1 is SGHRS and CDR2 YFSETQ. The CDR3 covers 15 residues, taking in both the cysteine and the phenylalanine. Just CDR3 DNA is preserved here, 45 bases in frame from base 1. The rearrangement joined TRBV5-1 to TRBJ1-3, and 7 junction bases match TRBD1. Sequenced material: peripheral blood. This TCR was recovered from a young woman with stable Graves' hyperthyroidism. Some clones in this sample may be carry-over from other donors' samples. Donor details come from another sample of the same person, matched by shared clones. The DNA sequence is TGCGCCAGCAGCCCGGGACAGACTTCTGGAAACACCATATATTTT. Its protein reads: CASSPGQTSGNTIYF.